Below, 6 T cell receptor beta chains from the same sample are listed, as sequenced in a study of cytomegalovirus exposure and HLA in healthy donors. The PCR ran on 60 Vbeta and 13 Jbeta primers. Using immunoSEQ multiplex PCR, the repertoire was profiled, and TCRdb retains in-frame clones only, with some absent. The sample holds hundreds of thousands of clones, about 80% seen once. The sample taken for sequencing was PBMCs. The receptors derive from a woman aged 60 to 75 in good health and CMV-seropositive.

This chain uses TRBV23-1 with TRBJ2-7; a possible D gene is TRBD1 (5 bases). TRBV23-1 is assigned to the ORF class and has an uncertain function. The CDR3 runs to 15 residues. Deletions cut 0 bases from V and 5 bases from J, with 14 bases between. CDR3 in amino acids: CASSQSPRQGDEQYF. CDR3 bases: TGCGCCAGCAGTCAATCGCCGCGCCAGGGCGACGAGCAGTACTTC.

The chain links TRBV19 to TRBJ2-7, with TRBD1 matching over 10 bases. The V and J ends lost 4 bases and 4 bases, in that order; junction bases with no gene match: 7. The CDR3 contains 15 residues. In germline, CDR1 is LNHDA, CDR2 SQIVND (reference sequence). CDR3 loop: CASSTQAGQGYEQYF. Written as DNA, the CDR3 is TGTGCCAGTAGTACCCAAGCGGGACAGGGGTACGAGCAGTACTTC. Full variable domain (rest looked up from reference TRBV19 and TRBJ2-7): DGGITQSPKYLFRKEGQNVTLSCEQNLNHDAMYWYRQDPGQGLRLIYYSQIVNDFQKGDIAEGYSVSREKKESFPLTVTSAQKNPTAFYLCASSTQAGQGYEQYFGPGTRLTVT.

The chain uses TRBV4-2 and TRBJ1-2; 11 bases line up with TRBD1. Germline CDR1 and CDR2: LGHNA and YNFKEQ. The length of the CDR3 is 16 residues. Trimming removed 1 base from V and 7 bases from J; junction bases left unmatched: 8. CDR3 residues: CASSQVEDRGPSGYTF. The DNA for the CDR3 is TGTGCCAGCAGCCAAGTCGAGGACAGGGGGCCTAGTGGCTACACCTTC.

The chain links TRBV7-2 to TRBJ1-2; D is undetermined. The CDR3 consists of 13 residues. The V and J ends lost 1 base and 7 bases respectively, with 10 bases between them. Germline-derived CDR1 and CDR2 are SGHTA and FQGNSA. The CDR3 reads CASSLGGAGGYTF. The CDR3 coding sequence is TGTGCCAGCAGCTTAGGGGGAGCTGGTGGCTACACCTTC.

This clone was seen a few times. The chain couples TRBV28 to TRBJ1-4; 9 bases fit TRBD1. CDR3 size: 16 residues. V trimming: 4 bases; J trimming: 6 bases; junction bases outside the gene matches: 9. Germline CDR1 MDHEN, CDR2 SYDVKM. The CDR3 sequence is CASSSNGQGLDEKLFF. CDR3 bases: TGTGCCAGCAGTTCCAACGGACAGGGGTTGGATGAAAAACTGTTTTTT.

This clone was seen more than once but under ten times. This chain connects TRBV2 to TRBJ2-7, with 9 bases fitting TRBD2. Germline V gene lookup returns CDR1 SNHLY and CDR2 FYNNEI. This CDR3 has 14 residues. The V and J ends lost 6 bases and 6 bases, in that order; junction bases with no gene match: 9. This chain's CDR3 is CASRTGTSFTEQYF. CDR3 nucleotide sequence: TGTGCCAGCAGGACTGGGACTAGCTTTACCGAGCAGTACTTC. The full variable domain, rest sourced from reference TRBV2 and TRBJ2-7, is EPEVTQTPSHQVTQMGQEVILRCVPISNHLYFYWYRQILGQKVEFLVSFYNNEISEKSEIFDDQFSVERPDGSNFTLKIRSTKLEDSAMYFCASRTGTSFTEQYFGPGTRLTVT.